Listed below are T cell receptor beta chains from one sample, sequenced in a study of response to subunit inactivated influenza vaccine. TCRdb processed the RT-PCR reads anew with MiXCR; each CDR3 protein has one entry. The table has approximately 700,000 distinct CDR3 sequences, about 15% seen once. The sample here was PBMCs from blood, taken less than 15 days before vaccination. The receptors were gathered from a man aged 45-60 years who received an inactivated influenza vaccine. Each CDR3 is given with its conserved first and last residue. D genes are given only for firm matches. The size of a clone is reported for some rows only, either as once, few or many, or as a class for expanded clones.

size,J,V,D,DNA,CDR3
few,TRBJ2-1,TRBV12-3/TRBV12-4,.,TGTGCCAGCAGTTTAATGCCCTCTGGGGATGAGCAGTTCTTC,CASSLMPSGDEQFF
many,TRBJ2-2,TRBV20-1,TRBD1,TGCAGTGCTAGAGTCCCGGGACAGGGGACGACCGGGGAGCTGTTTTTT,CSARVPGQGTTGELFF
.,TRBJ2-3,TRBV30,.,TGTGCCTGGAGGGGGGAAACAGATACGCAGTATTTT,CAWRGETDTQYF
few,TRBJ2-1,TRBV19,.,TGTGCCAGTAGTCGAGCTCTTGAGCAGTTCTTC,CASSRALEQFF
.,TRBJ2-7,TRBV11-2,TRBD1,TGTGCCAGCAGCTTAGACTTGGGACAGGGGGCCTACGAGCAGTACTTC,CASSLDLGQGAYEQYF
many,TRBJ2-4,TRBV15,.,TGTGCCACCAGCAGAGAACTCACCCCAGGGGACATTCAGTACTTC,CATSRELTPGDIQYF
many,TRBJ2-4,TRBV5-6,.,TGTGCCAGCAGCTTGGCCAGGCCGATAGCCAAAAACATTCAGTACTTC,CASSLARPIAKNIQYF
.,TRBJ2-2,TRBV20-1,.,TGCAGTGCTAGTCAGGGTGGTCGGGTAACCGGGGAGCTGTTTTTT,CSASQGGRVTGELFF
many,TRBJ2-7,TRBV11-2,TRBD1,TGTGCCAGCAGCTACGGACAGGGTAGCGAGCAGTACTTC,CASSYGQGSEQYF
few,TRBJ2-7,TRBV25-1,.,TGTGCCAGCAGTGAAGTAGGGGTGGGCGAGCAGTACTTC,CASSEVGVGEQYF
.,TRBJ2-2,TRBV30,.,TGTGCCTGGAGTGTAATTACCCTGACAACCTTGAAGGGGGAGCTGTTTTTT,CAWSVITLTTLKGELFF
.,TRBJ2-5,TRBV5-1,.,TGCGCCAGCAGCTTGGCTAGTGGGGTTCGGGAGACCCAGTACTTC,CASSLASGVRETQYF
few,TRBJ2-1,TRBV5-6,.,TGTGCCAGCAGCAGGGACTCGCGGCAACAGTTCTTC,CASSRDSRQQFF
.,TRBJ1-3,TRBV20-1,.,TGCAGTGCTACGGGATTAGGAAACACCATATATTTT,CSATGLGNTIYF
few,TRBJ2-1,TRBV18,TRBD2,TGTGCCAGCTCACAGAACCGGGAGGGCCTGTCATTCTTC,CASSQNREGLSFF
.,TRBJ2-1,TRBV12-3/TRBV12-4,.,TGTGCCAGCAGGCGAGCCAGGGAGCAGTTCTTC,CASRRAREQFF
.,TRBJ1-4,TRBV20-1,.,TGCAGTGCTTCTAGTGGACGGTTTGATGAAAAACTGTTTTTT,CSASSGRFDEKLFF
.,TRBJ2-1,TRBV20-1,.,TGCAGTGCTAGAGACTGGGGGGAGCAGTTCTTC,CSARDWGEQFF
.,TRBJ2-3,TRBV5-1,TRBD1,TGCGCCAGCAGCTGGGGGACAGGGCAAGGGCAGTATTTT,CASSWGTGQGQYF
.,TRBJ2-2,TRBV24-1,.,TGTGCCACCAGTGATCCTACACCAGCGAACACCGGGGAGCTGTTTTTT,CATSDPTPANTGELFF
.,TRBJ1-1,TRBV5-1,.,TGCGCCAGCAGCTTGACAGTTTTAGGGACTTTGCCCTTGGCTTTCTTT,CASSLTVLGTLPLAFF
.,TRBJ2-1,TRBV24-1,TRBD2,TGTGCCACCGCTGACTCACTAGCGGGAGTGGGGCAGTTCTTC,CATADSLAGVGQFF
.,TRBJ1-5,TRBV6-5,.,TGTGCCAGCAGTTCGTACGGGCCCAAATTGAACCAGCCCCAGCATTTT,CASSSYGPKLNQPQHF
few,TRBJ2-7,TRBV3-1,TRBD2,TGTGCCAGCAGCCAAATGACGGGAGGCTACGAGCAGTACTTC,CASSQMTGGYEQYF
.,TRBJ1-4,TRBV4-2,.,TGTGCCAGTGCTCCGGGTGGGTCTAATGAAAAACTGTTTTTT,CASAPGGSNEKLFF
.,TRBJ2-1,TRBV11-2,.,TGTGCCAGCAGTACAGACTCCTACAATGAGCAGTTCTTC,CASSTDSYNEQFF
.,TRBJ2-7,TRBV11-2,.,TGTGCCAGCAGCTTACTGTGGATCTACGAGCAGTACTTC,CASSLLWIYEQYF
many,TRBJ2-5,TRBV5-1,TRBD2,TGCGCCAGCAGCACAGGGACTAGCGGGAGGCGGGAAGAGACCCAGTACTTC,CASSTGTSGRREETQYF
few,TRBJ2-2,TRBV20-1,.,TGCAGTGCTACCCCGGAAAACACCGGGGAGCTGTTTTTT,CSATPENTGELFF
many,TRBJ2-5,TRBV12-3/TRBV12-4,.,TGTGCCAGCAGTCCAGCACGGGACACTCCTAGGGGGACCCAGTACTTC,CASSPARDTPRGTQYF
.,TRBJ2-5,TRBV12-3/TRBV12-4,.,TGTGCCAGCAGTACGGCCCTTAAAGAGACCCAGTACTTC,CASSTALKETQYF
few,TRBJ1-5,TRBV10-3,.,TGTGCCATCAGTGAGTCAGGGCAGGGGAATCAGCCCCAGCATTTT,CAISESGQGNQPQHF
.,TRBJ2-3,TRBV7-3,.,TGTGCCAGCAGCTTAATGGGGGAGGCAGATACGCAGTATTTT,CASSLMGEADTQYF
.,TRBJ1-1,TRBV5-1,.,TGCGCCAGCAGCTTGCATCGTGGGGTGGGGAATGCTTTCTTT,CASSLHRGVGNAFF
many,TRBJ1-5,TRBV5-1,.,TGCGCCAGCAGCTTGGACGGGGCACGACAGCCCCAGCATTTT,CASSLDGARQPQHF
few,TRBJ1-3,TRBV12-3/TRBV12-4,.,TGTGCCAGCAGTTTAGCCCACAGGGAGTCTGGAAACACCATATATTTT,CASSLAHRESGNTIYF
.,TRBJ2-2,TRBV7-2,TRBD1,TGTGCCAGCATGGACAGGGGGACCGGGGAGCTGTTTTTT,CASMDRGTGELFF